These 7 T cell receptor beta chains originate from one sample sequenced in a study of blood T cell repertoires in COVID-19. Sequencing used immunoSEQ multiplex PCR; TCRdb keeps in-frame clones, though not all of them. The data contain approximately 89,000 clones, around four fifths of them seen just once; the ten biggest clones take up approximately 12%. Sequenced sample: peripheral blood. The receptors derive from a woman in her 70s with active or convalescent COVID-19.

The V and J genes are TRBV6-5 and TRBJ1-1; 7 bases align to TRBD1. V trimming: 5 bases; J trimming: 4 bases; junction bases outside the gene matches: 7. Germline values: CDR1 MNHEY, CDR2 SVGAGI. This CDR3 spans 14 amino acids. The CDR3 DNA reads as TGTGCCAGCAGTCTCGACAGGGTGGGCACTGAAGCTTTCTTT. It translates to CASSLDRVGTEAFF.

This clone was counted a single time. The chain carries TRBV19 and TRBJ1-5; 8 bases agree with TRBD1. Germline CDR1 LNHDA, CDR2 SQIVND (reference sequence). The V and J ends lost 5 bases and 7 bases, in that order; junction bases with no gene match: 13. This CDR3 has 16 amino acids. This CDR3 is CASSSIRGQGGQPQHF. CDR3 DNA: TGTGCCAGTAGTTCTATCCGTGGACAGGGAGGACAGCCCCAGCATTTT.

J is TRBJ1-6 and V is TRBV11-2, with D perhaps TRBD1 (6 bases). V was trimmed by 4 bases and J by 3 bases, leaving 7 bases between them. This CDR3 comprises 14 residues. CDR1 SGHAT and CDR2 FQNNGV come from the germline V gene. The CDR3 protein is CASSSTGYNSPLHF. The CDR3 coding sequence is TGTGCCAGCAGCTCGACAGGCTATAATTCACCCCTCCACTTT.

Here the CDR3 DNA reads TGTGCCAGCAGGGCCTCGGGCAATGAGCAGTTCTTC. Its translation: CASRASGNEQFF. The chain combines TRBV12-3 or TRBV12-4 with TRBJ2-1, with unresolved D. CDR3 size: 12 residues. The V gene lost 6 bases and the J gene lost 6 bases, with 9 bases spanning the gap.

This clone has only one observation. This CDR3 is CASSWTGGANYGYTF. The DNA of the CDR3 is TGTGCCAGCAGTTGGACAGGGGGAGCTAACTATGGCTACACCTTC. This chain uses TRBV5-6 with TRBJ1-2; 10 bases agree with TRBD1. Per the germline V gene, CDR1 is SGHDT and CDR2 is YYEEEE. J gave up 0 bases and V 5 bases, and 4 bases lay outside the gene matches. The CDR3 totals 15 residues.

The chain links TRBV2 to TRBJ2-1, with D unresolved. The V gene lost 7 bases and the J gene lost 7 bases, with 8 bases spanning the gap. Germline V gives CDR1 SNHLY, CDR2 FYNNEI. This CDR3 region has 11 residues. Here the CDR3 DNA reads TGTGCCAGCACCTTAGTGAATGAGCAGTTCTTC. Protein sequence: CASTLVNEQFF.

The chain is built from TRBV2 and TRBJ1-1; the D is unclear. This CDR3 region has 15 residues. The germline V gene has CDR1 SNHLY and CDR2 FYNNEI. Deletions cut 5 bases from V and 5 bases from J, with 18 bases between. CDR3 nucleotides: TGTGCCAGCAGTTTCGACGGGAATGAAGGAACTGAAGCTTTCTTT. Translated: CASSFDGNEGTEAFF.